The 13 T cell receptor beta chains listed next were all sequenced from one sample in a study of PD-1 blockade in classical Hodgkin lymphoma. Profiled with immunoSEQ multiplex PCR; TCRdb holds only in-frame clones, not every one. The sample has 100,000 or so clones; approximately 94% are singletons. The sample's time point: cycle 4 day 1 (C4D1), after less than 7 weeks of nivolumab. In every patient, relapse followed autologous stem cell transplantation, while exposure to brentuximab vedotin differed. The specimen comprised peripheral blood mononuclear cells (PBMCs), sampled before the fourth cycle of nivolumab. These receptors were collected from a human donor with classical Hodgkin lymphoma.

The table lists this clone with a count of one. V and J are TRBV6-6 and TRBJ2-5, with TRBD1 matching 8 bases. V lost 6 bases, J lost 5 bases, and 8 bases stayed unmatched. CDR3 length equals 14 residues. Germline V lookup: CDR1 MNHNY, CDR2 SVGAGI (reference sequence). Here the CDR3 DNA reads TGTGCCAGCAGGGACAGGGAAGGCAAGGAGACCCAGTACTTC. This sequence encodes CASRDREGKETQYF.

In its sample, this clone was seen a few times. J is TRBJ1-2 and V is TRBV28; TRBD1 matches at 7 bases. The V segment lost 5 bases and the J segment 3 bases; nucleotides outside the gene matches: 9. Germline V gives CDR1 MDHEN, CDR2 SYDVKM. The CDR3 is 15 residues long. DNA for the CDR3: TGTGCCAGCAGTCCGCCCCGACAGGGTTACTATGGCTACACCTTC. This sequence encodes CASSPPRQGYYGYTF.

The CDR3 here is CASSPLRTATAYEQYF. CDR3 sequence (DNA): TGTGCCAGCAGCCCCCTGAGGACTGCTACTGCCTACGAGCAGTACTTC. This chain uses TRBV14 with TRBJ2-7; D is perhaps TRBD2 (5 bases). Germline CDR1 SGHDN, CDR2 FVKESK. The CDR3 has 16 amino acids. Between the trimmed V and J ends, which lost 4 bases and 2 bases, there was a span of 18 bases.

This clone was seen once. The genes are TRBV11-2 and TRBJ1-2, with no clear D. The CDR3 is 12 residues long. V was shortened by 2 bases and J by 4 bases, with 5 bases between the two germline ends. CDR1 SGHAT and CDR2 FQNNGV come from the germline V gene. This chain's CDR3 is CASSLNFYGYTF. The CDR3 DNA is TGTGCCAGCAGCTTAAATTTCTATGGCTACACCTTC.

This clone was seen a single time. CDR3 region: CASSSGLAGNEQFF. In DNA, the CDR3 is TGTGCCAGCAGCTCGGGACTAGCGGGCAATGAGCAGTTCTTC. The V gene is TRBV11-3, the J gene TRBJ2-1; 12 bases align to TRBD2. Germline CDR1 reads SGHNT; CDR2 reads YENEEA. Trimming at V came to 4 bases and at J to 6 bases, leaving 1 base not matched to a gene. The CDR3 is made up of 14 amino acids. Drawing the rest from reference TRBV11-3 and TRBJ2-1, the complete variable domain is EAGVVQSPRYKIIEKKQPVAFWCNPISGHNTLYWYLQNLGQGPELLIRYENEEAVDDSQLPKDRFSAERLKGVDSTLKIQPAELGDSAVYLCASSSGLAGNEQFFGPGTRLTVL.

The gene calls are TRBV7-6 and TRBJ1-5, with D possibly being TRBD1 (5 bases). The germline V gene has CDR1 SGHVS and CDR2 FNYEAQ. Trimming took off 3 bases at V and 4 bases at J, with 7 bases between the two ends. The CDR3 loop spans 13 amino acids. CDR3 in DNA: TGTGCCAGCAGCTTTCAGGGAAATCAGCCCCAGCATTTT. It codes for CASSFQGNQPQHF.

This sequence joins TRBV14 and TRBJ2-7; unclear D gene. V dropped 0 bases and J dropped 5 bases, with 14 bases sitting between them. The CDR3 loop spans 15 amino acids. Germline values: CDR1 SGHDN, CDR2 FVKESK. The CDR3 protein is CASSQDRVGLHEQYF. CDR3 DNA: TGTGCCAGCAGCCAAGATCGGGTAGGGCTCCACGAGCAGTACTTC.

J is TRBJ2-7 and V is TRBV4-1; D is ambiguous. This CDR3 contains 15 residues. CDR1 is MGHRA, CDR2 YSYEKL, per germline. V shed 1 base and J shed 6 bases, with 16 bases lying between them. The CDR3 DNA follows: TGCGCCAGCAGCCAAGGCCCCAGCCTAGAGCGCGAGCAGTACTTC. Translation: CASSQGPSLEREQYF.

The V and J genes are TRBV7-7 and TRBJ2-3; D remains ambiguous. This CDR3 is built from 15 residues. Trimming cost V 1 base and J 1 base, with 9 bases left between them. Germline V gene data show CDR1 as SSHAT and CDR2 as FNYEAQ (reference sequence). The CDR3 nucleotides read TGTGCCAGCAGCTTAGGAGTGGTTGGCACAGATACGCAGTATTTT. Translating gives CASSLGVVGTDTQYF.

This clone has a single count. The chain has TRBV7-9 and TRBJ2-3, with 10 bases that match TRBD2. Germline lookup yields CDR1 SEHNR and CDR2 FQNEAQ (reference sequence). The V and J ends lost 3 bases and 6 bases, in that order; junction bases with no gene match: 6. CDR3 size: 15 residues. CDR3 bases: TGTGCCAGCAGCTTGTCCCTAGCGGGAGAGGATACGCAGTATTTT. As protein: CASSLSLAGEDTQYF. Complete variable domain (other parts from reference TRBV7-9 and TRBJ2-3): DTGVSQNPRHKITKRGQNVTFRCDPISEHNRLYWYRQTLGQGPEFLTYFQNEAQLEKSRLLSDRFSAERPKGSFSTLEIQRTEQGDSAMYLCASSLSLAGEDTQYFGPGTRLTVL.

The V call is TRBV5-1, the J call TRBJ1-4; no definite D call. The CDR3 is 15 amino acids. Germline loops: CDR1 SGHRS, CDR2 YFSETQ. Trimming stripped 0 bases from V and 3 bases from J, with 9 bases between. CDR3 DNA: TGCGCCAGCAGCTTGGAACGGGAGGCTAATGAAAAACTGTTTTTT. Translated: CASSLEREANEKLFF.

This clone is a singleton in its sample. CDR3 region: CASSPTLPGSPDTQYF. The CDR3 region has the DNA TGTGCCAGCAGCCCAACGCTACCCGGCAGTCCAGATACGCAGTATTTT. The rearrangement joins TRBV7-3 to TRBJ2-3; no firm D call. The CDR3 runs 16 residues. The germline CDR1 and CDR2 sequences are SGHTA and FQGTGA. Trimming removed 5 bases at V and 4 bases at J, with 19 bases between.

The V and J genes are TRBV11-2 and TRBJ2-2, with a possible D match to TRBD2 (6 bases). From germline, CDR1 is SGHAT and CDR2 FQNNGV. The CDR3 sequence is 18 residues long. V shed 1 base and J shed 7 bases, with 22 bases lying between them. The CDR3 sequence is CASSLGLLGRGFSGELFF. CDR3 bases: TGTGCCAGCAGCTTAGGCCTCCTGGGGCGGGGATTCAGCGGGGAGCTGTTTTTT. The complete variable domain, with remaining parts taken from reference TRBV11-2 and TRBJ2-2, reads EAGVAQSPRYKIIEKRQSVAFWCNPISGHATLYWYQQILGQGPKLLIQFQNNGVVDDSQLPKDRFSAERLKGVDSTLKIQPAKLEDSAVYLCASSLGLLGRGFSGELFFGEGSRLTVL.